Below, 8 T cell receptor beta chains from the same sample are listed, as sequenced in a study of blood T cell repertoires in COVID-19. Using immunoSEQ multiplex PCR, the repertoire was profiled, and TCRdb retains in-frame clones only, with some absent. The data show a few hundred thousand clones, with around nine tenths seen just once and under 15% held by the top ten. Source material: PBMCs or T cells enriched from blood (not recorded which). These receptors were taken from a woman aged 50 to 65 with acute COVID-19.

The gene calls are TRBV12-5 and TRBJ2-5; no firm D call. V was shortened by 5 bases and J by 1 base, with 2 bases between the two germline ends. CDR1 and CDR2 (germline): LGHNT, FRNRAP. This CDR3 has 11 residues. As DNA, the CDR3 is TGTGCTAGTGGTCTCCAAGAGACCCAGTACTTC. As protein: CASGLQETQYF.

This rearrangement joins TRBV11-2 to TRBJ2-5, with TRBD1 matching 9 bases. Germline CDR1 is SGHAT and CDR2 is FQNNGV. After removal of 6 bases from V and 4 bases from J, the junction contained 21 bases not matched to a gene. The CDR3 covers 19 residues. The CDR3 sequence: CASRPGTGFSQGITETQYF. For the CDR3, the DNA is TGTGCCAGCAGACCCGGGACAGGGTTTTCGCAGGGTATTACAGAGACCCAGTACTTC. Using reference TRBV11-2 and TRBJ2-5 for the parts outside the CDR3, the full variable domain is EAGVAQSPRYKIIEKRQSVAFWCNPISGHATLYWYQQILGQGPKLLIQFQNNGVVDDSQLPKDRFSAERLKGVDSTLKIQPAKLEDSAVYLCASRPGTGFSQGITETQYFGPGTRLLVL.

The V and J genes are TRBV19 and TRBJ2-1, with D tentatively TRBD2 (6 bases). The length of the CDR3 is 15 residues. Germline V gene sequence: CDR1 LNHDA, CDR2 SQIVND (reference sequence). The V end lost 9 bases, the J end lost 1 base, and 16 bases lay between the germline ends. The CDR3 sequence: CASQTSRTSYNEQFF. The CDR3 DNA sequence: TGTGCCAGCCAAACTAGCCGAACTTCCTACAATGAGCAGTTCTTC.

Concerning this clone: Other DNA sequences in this specimen translate into the identical CDR3. V gene TRBV5-1 combines with J gene TRBJ1-1; a weak D match, TRBD1 (6 bases). This CDR3 has 13 amino acids. Trimming removed 4 bases at V and 1 base at J, with 8 bases between. Germline lookup yields CDR1 SGHRS and CDR2 YFSETQ. Written as DNA, the CDR3 is TGCGCCAGCAGCCCGGGACAGAACACTGAAGCTTTCTTT. Translated: CASSPGQNTEAFF.

This clone was counted between two and nine times. The J gene is TRBJ1-6, the V gene TRBV25-1; 12 bases fit TRBD1. The CDR3 has 17 amino acids. J lost 7 bases, V lost 6 bases, and 10 bases had no gene match. Germline V gene sequence: CDR1 MGHDK, CDR2 SYGVNS. The CDR3 is CASSRSGQGATNSPLHF. CDR3 in DNA: TGTGCCAGCAGCCGGTCGGGACAGGGGGCAACGAATTCACCCCTCCACTTT. The complete variable domain, with remaining parts taken from reference TRBV25-1 and TRBJ1-6, reads EADIYQTPRYLVIGTGKKITLECSQTMGHDKMYWYQQDPGMELHLIHYSYGVNSTEKGDLSSESTVSRIRTEHFPLTLESARPSHTSQYLCASSRSGQGATNSPLHFGNGTRLTVT.

The chain joins TRBV28 to TRBJ2-7; 11 positions match TRBD2. J was trimmed by 6 bases and V by 6 bases; bases with no gene match: 4. Germline V gene lookup returns CDR1 MDHEN and CDR2 SYDVKM. This CDR3 has 13 residues. The CDR3 protein is CASSSGLAGEQYF. CDR3 bases: TGTGCCAGCAGCTCCGGACTAGCGGGCGAGCAGTACTTC.

As DNA, the CDR3 is TGTGCCAGCAGCGCCTCCCTTGGACCGAGGGGGACTGAAGCTTTCTTT. It translates to CASSASLGPRGTEAFF. This chain joins TRBV9 and TRBJ1-1; possibly TRBD1 for D (6 bases). The germline gives CDR1 SGDLS, CDR2 YYNGEE. The germline V and J ends were trimmed by 3 bases and 5 bases, with 20 bases remaining between them. The CDR3 contains 16 residues.

The chain carries TRBV27 and TRBJ2-2; D possibly corresponds to TRBD2 (5 bases). V lost 5 bases, J lost 4 bases, and 8 bases lay in between. The CDR3 consists of 13 residues. Looked up from germline, CDR1 is MNHEY and CDR2 is SMNVEV (reference sequence). The CDR3 sequence: CASSVTSTGELFF. Here the CDR3 DNA reads TGTGCCAGCAGTGTCACTAGCACCGGGGAGCTGTTTTTT.